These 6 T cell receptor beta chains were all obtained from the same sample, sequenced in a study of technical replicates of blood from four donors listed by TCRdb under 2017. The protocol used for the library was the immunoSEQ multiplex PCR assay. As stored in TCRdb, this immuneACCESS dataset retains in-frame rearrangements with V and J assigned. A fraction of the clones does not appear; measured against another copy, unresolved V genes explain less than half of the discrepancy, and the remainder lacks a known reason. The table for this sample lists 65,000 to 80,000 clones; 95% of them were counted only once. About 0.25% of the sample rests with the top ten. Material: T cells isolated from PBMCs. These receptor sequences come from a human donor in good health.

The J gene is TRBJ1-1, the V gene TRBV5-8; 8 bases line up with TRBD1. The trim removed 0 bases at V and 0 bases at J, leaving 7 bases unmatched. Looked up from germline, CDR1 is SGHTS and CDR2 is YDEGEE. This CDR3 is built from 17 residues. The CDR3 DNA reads TGTGCCAGCAGCTTGGTGACAGGGGCTATCATGAACACTGAAGCTTTCTTT. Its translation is CASSLVTGAIMNTEAFF. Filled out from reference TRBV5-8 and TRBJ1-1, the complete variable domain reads EAGVTQSPTHLIKTRGQQATLRCSPISGHTSVYWYQQALGLGLQFLLWYDEGEERNRGNFPPRFSGRQFPNYSSELNVNALELEDSALYLCASSLVTGAIMNTEAFFGQGTRLTVV.

CDR3 nucleotides: TGCGCCAGCAGCCGGAGGGCCCATGAGCAGTTCTTC. Encoded protein: CASSRRAHEQFF. The rearrangement links TRBV4-1 to TRBJ2-1; TRBD2 might be the D (6 bases). Trimming cost V 4 bases and J 8 bases, with 9 bases left between them. This CDR3 has 12 amino acids. The germline V gene encodes CDR1 MGHRA and CDR2 YSYEKL.

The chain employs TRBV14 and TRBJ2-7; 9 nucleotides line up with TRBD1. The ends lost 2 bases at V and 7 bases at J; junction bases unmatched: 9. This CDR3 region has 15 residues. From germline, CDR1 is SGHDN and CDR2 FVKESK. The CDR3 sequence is CASSQFRDRELEQYF. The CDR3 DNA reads TGTGCCAGCAGCCAATTCCGGGACAGGGAACTGGAGCAGTACTTC.

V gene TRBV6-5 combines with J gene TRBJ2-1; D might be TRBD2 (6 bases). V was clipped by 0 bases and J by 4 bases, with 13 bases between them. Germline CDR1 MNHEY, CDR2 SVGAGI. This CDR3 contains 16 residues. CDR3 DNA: TGTGCCAGCAGTTACTCCCGGAGGGAAGATTACAATGAGCAGTTCTTC. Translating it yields CASSYSRREDYNEQFF.

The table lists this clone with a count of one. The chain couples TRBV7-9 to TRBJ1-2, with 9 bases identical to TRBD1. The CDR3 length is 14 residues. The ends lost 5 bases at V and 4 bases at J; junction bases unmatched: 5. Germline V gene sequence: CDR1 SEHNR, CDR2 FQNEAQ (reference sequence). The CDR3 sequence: CASSIQGATYGYTF. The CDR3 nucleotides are TGTGCCAGCAGCATACAGGGGGCCACCTATGGCTACACCTTC.

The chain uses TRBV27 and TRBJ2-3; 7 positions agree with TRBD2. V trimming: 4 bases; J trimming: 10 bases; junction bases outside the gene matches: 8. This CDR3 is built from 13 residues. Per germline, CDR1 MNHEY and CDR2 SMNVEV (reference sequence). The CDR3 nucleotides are TGTGCCAGCAGTTCTTGGACTAGGTTAGCGCAGTATTTT. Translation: CASSSWTRLAQYF.